This record concerns one T cell receptor (beta chain) sequence. Germline V lookup: CDR1 MNHEY, CDR2 SMNVEV (reference sequence). This CDR3 has 16 residues. V was pared by 5 bases and J by 6 bases, with 20 bases between. The libraries were made with immunoSEQ v3. Each library reached 1.5 million to 2.5 million read pairs, or about 5-6 million at deep level. The repertoire was sequenced with immunoSEQ multiplex PCR; TCRdb's copy has only in-frame clones and lacks some. The table includes about 45,000 clones, roughly 85% detected once. The data derive from a study of TIL therapy for anti-PD-1-resistant metastatic lung cancer. As for the study in general: Tumor harvest preceded PD-1/PD-L1 blockade, followed by nivolumab treatment. Tumors had a median PD-L1 proportion score of 6%.

Regarding time point: pre-treatment sample, taken before nivolumab and TIL therapy. Stage 4 NSCLC adults joined between late 2017 and January 2020. The chain couples TRBV27 to TRBJ2-1; D might be TRBD2 (6 bases). The source material was blood, sampled at baseline. This receptor was obtained from a man aged 65 to 79 with non-small cell lung cancer. The CDR3 DNA reads TGTGCCAGCAGTCCCGCCGGGGGAGGAGGACTCAATGAGCAGTTCTTC. Its translation is CASSPAGGGGLNEQFF.